These T cell receptor beta chains were read from a single sample in a study of blood T cell repertoires in COVID-19. Profiled with immunoSEQ multiplex PCR; TCRdb holds only in-frame clones, not every one. The sample holds a few hundred thousand clones, roughly 84% seen once. The sample was peripheral blood. The receptors originated from a woman aged 40 to 50 who had recovered from COVID-19. Both conserved end residues are part of each CDR3. Each record gives: clone size, V gene, D gene, J gene, CDR3 DNA, CDR3 protein. A D gene is named only where the DNA matches it firmly. A clone size is listed for some rows: how often the clone was seen (once, few, many), or a class if it is expanded.

many,TRBV9,-,TRBJ2-1,TGTGCCAGCAGCGTAGCAGGGGGGTCCTACAATGAGCAGTTCTTC,CASSVAGGSYNEQFF
-,TRBV9,-,TRBJ1-6,TGTGCCAGCAGCGTGAGAGATTCACCCCTCCACTTT,CASSVRDSPLHF
-,TRBV6-5,-,TRBJ1-1,TGTGCCAGCGGAGGGAAACCTGAAGCTTTCTTT,CASGGKPEAFF
few,TRBV5-1,TRBD1,TRBJ2-7,TGCGCCAGCAGCTTGGCGACAGGGGGGTCCTACGAGCAGTACTTC,CASSLATGGSYEQYF
once,TRBV6-2/TRBV6-3,-,TRBJ1-5,TGTGCCAGCAGTTATTTTACGGGGGTTAATCAGCCCCAGCATTTT,CASSYFTGVNQPQHF
-,TRBV11-2,TRBD2,TRBJ2-5,TGTGCCAGCAGCTTAAGATGGGGACTAGCGGGGTGGGGACAAGAGACCCAGTACTTC,CASSLRWGLAGWGQETQYF
-,TRBV30,-,TRBJ1-5,TGTGCCTGGACACCAAACGGGGATCAGCCCCAGCATTTT,CAWTPNGDQPQHF
-,TRBV4-2,TRBD1,TRBJ1-2,TGTGCCAGCAGCATGGGGGTTTCTGGTGGACAGGTGAACTATGGCTACACCTTC,CASSMGVSGGQVNYGYTF
-,TRBV11-2,TRBD1,TRBJ1-3,TGTGCCAGCAGCTTAGTGGACAGGGGGTATTTT,CASSLVDRGYF
-,TRBV5-1,-,TRBJ1-1,TGCGCCAGCAGCTTGAGGACAGTTAACACTGAAGCTTTCTTT,CASSLRTVNTEAFF
-,TRBV27,-,TRBJ1-2,TGTGCCAGCAGTTTATCCATCGGGGGGAGTAGCTATGGCTACACCTTC,CASSLSIGGSSYGYTF
-,TRBV5-8,-,TRBJ1-5,TGTGCCAGCAGCTTGGGCAGGAACGGCAATCAGCCCCAGCATTTT,CASSLGRNGNQPQHF
few,TRBV5-1,TRBD1,TRBJ2-7,TGCGCCAGCAGCTTGACAGGGGAAGCCTACGAGCAGTACTTC,CASSLTGEAYEQYF
few,TRBV6-4,-,TRBJ2-3,TGTGCCAGCAGCCCCTCGGAGTGGGATACGCAGTATTTT,CASSPSEWDTQYF
-,TRBV19,TRBD2,TRBJ2-3,TGTGCCAGTAGTACCGGACTAGCGGGGGTGGATACGCAGTATTTT,CASSTGLAGVDTQYF
-,TRBV6-5,-,TRBJ1-1,TGTGCCAGCTACAATAGGGGTGAAGCTTTCTTT,CASYNRGEAFF
-,TRBV28,TRBD1,TRBJ1-2,TGTGCCACCTTGACAGGGGGCGAGGTCTATGGCTACACCTTC,CATLTGGEVYGYTF
-,TRBV5-1,-,TRBJ2-5,TGCGCCAGCAGCTTCTCCGGGGATCAAGAGACCCAGTACTTC,CASSFSGDQETQYF
-,TRBV4-2,TRBD2,TRBJ2-3,TGTGCCAGCAGCCAAGAAGGACTAGCCGCAGATACGCAGTATTTT,CASSQEGLAADTQYF
-,TRBV13,-,TRBJ1-5,TGTGCCAGCAGCGTAAGGGGTCAGCCCCAGCATTTT,CASSVRGQPQHF
-,TRBV10-3,TRBD1,TRBJ2-2,TGTGCCACGACAGGGGGCATCGGGGAGCTGTTTTTT,CATTGGIGELFF
-,TRBV15,TRBD1,TRBJ1-5,TGTGCCACCAGCAGAGGCCGACAGGGGGGTCAGCCCCAGCATTTT,CATSRGRQGGQPQHF
-,TRBV19,TRBD1,TRBJ1-2,TGTGCCAGTAGTATAGATCATATCGGTTACAGGGGAAATGGCTACACCTTC,CASSIDHIGYRGNGYTF
-,TRBV18,TRBD1,TRBJ1-2,TGTGCCAGCTCATCGATACCCGGGACAGGGAACGGCTACACCTTC,CASSSIPGTGNGYTF